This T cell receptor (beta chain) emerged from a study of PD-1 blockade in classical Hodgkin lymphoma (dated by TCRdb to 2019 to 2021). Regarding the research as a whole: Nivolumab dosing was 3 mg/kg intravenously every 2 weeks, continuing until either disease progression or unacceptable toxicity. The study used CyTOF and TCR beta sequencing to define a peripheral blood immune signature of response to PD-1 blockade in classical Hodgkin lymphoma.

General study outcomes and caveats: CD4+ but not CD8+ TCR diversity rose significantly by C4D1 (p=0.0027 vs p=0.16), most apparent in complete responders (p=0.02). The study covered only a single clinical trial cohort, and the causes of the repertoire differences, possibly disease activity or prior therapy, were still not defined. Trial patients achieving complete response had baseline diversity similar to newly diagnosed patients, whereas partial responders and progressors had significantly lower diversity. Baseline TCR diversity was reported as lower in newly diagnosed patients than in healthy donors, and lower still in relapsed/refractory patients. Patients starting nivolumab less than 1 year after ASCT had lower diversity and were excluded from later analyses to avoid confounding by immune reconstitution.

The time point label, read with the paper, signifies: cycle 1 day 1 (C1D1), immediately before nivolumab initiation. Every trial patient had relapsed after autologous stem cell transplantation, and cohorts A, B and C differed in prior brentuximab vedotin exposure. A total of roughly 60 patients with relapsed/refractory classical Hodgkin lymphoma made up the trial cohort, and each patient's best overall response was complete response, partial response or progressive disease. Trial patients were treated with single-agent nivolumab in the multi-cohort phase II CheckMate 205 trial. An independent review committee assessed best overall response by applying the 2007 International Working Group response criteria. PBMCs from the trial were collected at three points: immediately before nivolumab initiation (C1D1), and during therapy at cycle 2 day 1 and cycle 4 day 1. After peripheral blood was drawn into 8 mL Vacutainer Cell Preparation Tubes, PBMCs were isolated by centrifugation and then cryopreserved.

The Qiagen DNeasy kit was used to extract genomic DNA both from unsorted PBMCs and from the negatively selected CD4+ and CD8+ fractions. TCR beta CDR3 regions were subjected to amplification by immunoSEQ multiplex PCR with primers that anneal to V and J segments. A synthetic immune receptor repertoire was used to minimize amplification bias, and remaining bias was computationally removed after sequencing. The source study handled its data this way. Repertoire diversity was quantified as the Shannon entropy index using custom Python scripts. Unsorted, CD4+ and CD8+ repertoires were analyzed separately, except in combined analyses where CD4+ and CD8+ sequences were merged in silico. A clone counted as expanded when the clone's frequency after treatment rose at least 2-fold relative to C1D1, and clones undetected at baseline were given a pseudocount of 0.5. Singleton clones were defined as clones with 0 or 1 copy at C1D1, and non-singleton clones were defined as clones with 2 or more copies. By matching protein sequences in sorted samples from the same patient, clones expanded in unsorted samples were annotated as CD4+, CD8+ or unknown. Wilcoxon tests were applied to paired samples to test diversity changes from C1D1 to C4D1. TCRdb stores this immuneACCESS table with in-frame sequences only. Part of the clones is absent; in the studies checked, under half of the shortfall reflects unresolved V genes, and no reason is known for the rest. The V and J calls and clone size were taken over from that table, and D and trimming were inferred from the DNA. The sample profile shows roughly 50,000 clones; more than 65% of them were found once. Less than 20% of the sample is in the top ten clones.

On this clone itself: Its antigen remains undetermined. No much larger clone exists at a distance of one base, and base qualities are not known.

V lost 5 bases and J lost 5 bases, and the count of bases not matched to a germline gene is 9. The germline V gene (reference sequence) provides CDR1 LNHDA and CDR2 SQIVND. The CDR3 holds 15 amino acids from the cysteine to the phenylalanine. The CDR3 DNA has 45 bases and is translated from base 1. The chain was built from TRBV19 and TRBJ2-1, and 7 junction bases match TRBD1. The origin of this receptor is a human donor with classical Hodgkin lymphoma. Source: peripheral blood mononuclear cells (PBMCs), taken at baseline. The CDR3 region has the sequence CASSPTGTLNNEQFF. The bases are TGTGCCAGTAGTCCGACAGGGACCCTTAACAATGAGCAGTTCTTC.